This is a list of T cell receptor beta chains from one sample in a study of OX40 agonist ivuxolimab in advanced cancers. Produced via immunoSEQ multiplex PCR; TCRdb's table is partial and in-frame only. Here the sample spans tens of thousands of clones, around four fifths being singletons. Sequenced material: CD4+ or CD8+ T cells sorted from blood, taken in a trial of the OX40 agonist ivuxolimab. These receptors came from an adult with an advanced solid tumor such as melanoma, head and neck, liver or kidney cancer. Each CDR3 is given with its conserved first and last residue. Each record gives: V gene, CDR3 protein.

V gene: TRBV25-1; CDR3 protein: CASSEVTGEEQFF
V gene: TRBV6-6; CDR3 protein: CASSNSGTGVREQFF
V gene: TRBV18; CDR3 protein: CASSPGQGYNSPLHF
V gene: TRBV13; CDR3 protein: CASSALGTREQYF
V gene: TRBV7-8; CDR3 protein: CASSFSTRGQLANYGYTF
V gene: TRBV18; CDR3 protein: CASGRSTEAFF
V gene: TRBV27; CDR3 protein: CASSLLAGVGGQFF
V gene: TRBV6-6; CDR3 protein: CASTGPTDIQYF
V gene: TRBV2; CDR3 protein: CASSPSRVNTEAFF
V gene: TRBV28; CDR3 protein: CASSPRPPVGAFF
V gene: TRBV5-4; CDR3 protein: CASSLGGGIAKNIQYF
V gene: TRBV18; CDR3 protein: CASSPPYGITSGANVLTF
V gene: TRBV10-3; CDR3 protein: CAVRLADNTDTQYF
V gene: TRBV5-4; CDR3 protein: CASRGTSNPEQYF
V gene: TRBV5-1; CDR3 protein: CASSLGQVGLNEQFF
V gene: TRBV7-2; CDR3 protein: CASSFTGSEGTEAFF
V gene: TRBV5-8; CDR3 protein: CASGTGRNFGTNEKLFF
V gene: TRBV7-9; CDR3 protein: CASSLRGYGYTF
V gene: TRBV14; CDR3 protein: CASSQDLEGTQYF
V gene: TRBV4-2; CDR3 protein: CASSLGTGLSNEKLFF
V gene: TRBV28; CDR3 protein: CASSSPAPLQETQYF
V gene: TRBV28; CDR3 protein: CASSLPNSYEQYF
V gene: TRBV28; CDR3 protein: CATLTGSLNTEAFF
V gene: TRBV28; CDR3 protein: CASSSEGWGMRNQPQHF
V gene: TRBV7-3; CDR3 protein: CASSYFLGNRSYEQYF